The sequence of this T cell receptor beta chain was determined in a study of blood T cell repertoires in COVID-19. Study context: The United States, Italy and Spain supplied acute and convalescent COVID-19 samples. The analysed material was cDNA or gDNA that came from T cells, B-cell-depleted T cells, or PBMCs.

Source study methods: From reference gene primer amplification, estimates of nucleated cell counts were derived. Assay used: immunoSEQ multiplex PCR; TCRdb lists only in-frame clones, some missing. For V, J and clone size, that table is used; D and trimming come from the DNA. The repertoire includes over 300,000 clones, roughly 85% of them detected once, and less than 2.5% sits in the top ten. V was cut by 2 bases and J by 6 bases, with 11 bases left in between. Germline loops: CDR1 MNHEY, CDR2 SVGAGI. The length of the CDR3 is 13 residues. This clone was observed once. This study enrolled people aged 18 to 89 from around 26 US geographic areas.

This receptor was obtained from a man aged 30 to 45 who had recovered from COVID-19. The chain uses TRBV6-5 and TRBJ2-7; D gene ambiguous. Sequencing used PBMCs or T cells enriched from blood (not recorded which). CDR3 region: CASSYRLRGEQYF. In nucleotides, the CDR3 is TGTGCCAGCAGTTACCGATTACGCGGCGAGCAGTACTTC.